Listed here are 5 T cell receptor beta chains from one sample, sequenced in a study of cytomegalovirus exposure and HLA in healthy donors. Clones were read by immunoSEQ multiplex PCR, and TCRdb kept only the in-frame ones, dropping some. The sample lists tens of thousands of clones, roughly 94% occurring once. Sequences were obtained from PBMCs. The source is a woman aged 18-35 years in good health and CMV-seropositive.

The chain uses TRBV11-2 and TRBJ1-1; D unclear. Germline-derived CDR1 and CDR2 are SGHAT and FQNNGV. V was cut by 3 bases and J by 5 bases, with 22 bases left in between. The CDR3 runs to 17 residues. CDR3 in DNA: TGTGCCAGCAGCTTCGCCCTCCTCGACACGGCGGGAACTGAAGCTTTCTTT. It yields the protein CASSFALLDTAGTEAFF.

This clone showed up just once. The chain has TRBV4-1 and TRBJ2-7, with D tentatively TRBD2 (6 bases). This CDR3 is 12 amino acids long. V dropped 4 bases and J dropped 7 bases, with 11 bases sitting between them. Germline lookup yields CDR1 MGHRA and CDR2 YSYEKL. In DNA form, the CDR3 reads TGCGCCAGCAGCCCCGCGGGAAAGGAGCAGTACTTC. It codes for CASSPAGKEQYF.

The rearrangement joins TRBV6-5 to TRBJ2-7, with 7 bases matching TRBD2. The CDR3 spans 15 residues. V was pared by 2 bases and J by 1 base, with 5 bases of the junction left unmatched. Germline V CDR1 and CDR2: MNHEY, SVGAGI. The CDR3 DNA sequence: TGTGCCAGCAGTTACGGGACTACCATTTCCTACGAGCAGTACTTC. Residues: CASSYGTTISYEQYF.

The V and J genes are TRBV2 and TRBJ2-1, with no clear D. This CDR3 is built from 14 residues. Germline V gives CDR1 SNHLY, CDR2 FYNNEI. Trimming removed 0 bases at V and 9 bases at J, with 12 bases between. CDR3 in amino acids: CASSEALFAGEQFF. The DNA of the CDR3 is TGTGCCAGCAGTGAAGCGCTTTTTGCAGGTGAGCAGTTCTTC. Drawing the rest from reference TRBV2 and TRBJ2-1, the complete variable domain is EPEVTQTPSHQVTQMGQEVILRCVPISNHLYFYWYRQILGQKVEFLVSFYNNEISEKSEIFDDQFSVERPDGSNFTLKIRSTKLEDSAMYFCASSEALFAGEQFFGPGTRLTVL.

The V gene is TRBV19, the J gene TRBJ2-4; 11 bases align to TRBD2. In germline, CDR1 is LNHDA, CDR2 SQIVND (reference sequence). V was clipped by 8 bases and J by 4 bases; unmatched bases: 7. The CDR3 is made up of 15 amino acids. CDR3 bases: TGTGCCAGTCAACCGGGACTAGCGGATAAAAACATTCAGTACTTC. This codes for CASQPGLADKNIQYF.